This T cell receptor beta chain originates from a study of shared clonotypes between healthy human individuals. Genomic DNA (from each subset) was split evenly across several immunoSEQ plates. The data were produced by immunoSEQ multiplex PCR, yet TCRdb's version contains in-frame clones alone and is incomplete. This sample yields some 470,000 clones, of which 76% are seen a single time; roughly 13% belongs to the top ten. Study-level results: A limitation of the genetic and exposure-history diversity represented arose from few donors. An effect of sequencing depth on clonotype sharing among donors was expected.

Germline loops: CDR1 SEHNR, CDR2 FQNEAQ (reference sequence). CDR3 length: 15 amino acids. Between the trimmed V and J ends, which lost 0 bases and 0 bases, there was a span of 7 bases. A word on this clone: Its antigen remains unidentified.

This clonotype originated in a woman between 35 and 50 years old in good health. Some clones in this sample may be carry-over from other donors' samples. The sequenced sample consisted of PBMCs. The rearrangement joins TRBV7-9 to TRBJ2-3; D may be TRBD2 (6 bases). The DNA for the CDR3 is TGTGCCAGCAGCTTAGCGGACTACAGCACAGATACGCAGTATTTT. Protein: CASSLADYSTDTQYF.